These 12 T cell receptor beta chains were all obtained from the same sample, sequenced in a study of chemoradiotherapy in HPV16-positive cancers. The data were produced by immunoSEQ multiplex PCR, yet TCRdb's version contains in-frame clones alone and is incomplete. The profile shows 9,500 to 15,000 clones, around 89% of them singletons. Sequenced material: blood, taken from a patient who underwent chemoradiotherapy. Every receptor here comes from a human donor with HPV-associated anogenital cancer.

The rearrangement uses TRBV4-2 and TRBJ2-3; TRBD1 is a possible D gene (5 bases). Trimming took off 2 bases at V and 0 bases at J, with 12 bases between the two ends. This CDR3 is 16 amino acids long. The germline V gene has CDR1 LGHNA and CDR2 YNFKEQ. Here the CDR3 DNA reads TGTGCCAGCAGCCAAATAGGGGTTCGAAGCACAGATACGCAGTATTTT. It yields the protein CASSQIGVRSTDTQYF.

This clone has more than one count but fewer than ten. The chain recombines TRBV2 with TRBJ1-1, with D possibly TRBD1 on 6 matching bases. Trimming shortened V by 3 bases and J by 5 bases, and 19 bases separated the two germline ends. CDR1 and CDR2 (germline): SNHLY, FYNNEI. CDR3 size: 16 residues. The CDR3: CASSEPRDTPGTEAFF. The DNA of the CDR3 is TGTGCCAGCAGTGAGCCCCGGGACACGCCGGGGACTGAAGCTTTCTTT.

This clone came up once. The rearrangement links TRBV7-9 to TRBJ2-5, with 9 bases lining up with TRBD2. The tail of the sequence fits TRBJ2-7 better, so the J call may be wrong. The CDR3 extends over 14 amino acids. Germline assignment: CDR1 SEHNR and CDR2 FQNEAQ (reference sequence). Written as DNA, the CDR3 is TGTGCCGGAAGTAGCGGGGGCCTGGGTTCCGAGCAGTACTTC. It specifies CAGSSGGLGSEQYF.

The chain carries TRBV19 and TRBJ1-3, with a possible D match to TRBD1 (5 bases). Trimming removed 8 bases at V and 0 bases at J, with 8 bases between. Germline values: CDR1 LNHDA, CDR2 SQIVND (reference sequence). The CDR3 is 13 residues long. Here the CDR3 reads CASWGISGNTIYF. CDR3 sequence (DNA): TGTGCCAGTTGGGGGATCTCTGGAAACACCATATATTTT.

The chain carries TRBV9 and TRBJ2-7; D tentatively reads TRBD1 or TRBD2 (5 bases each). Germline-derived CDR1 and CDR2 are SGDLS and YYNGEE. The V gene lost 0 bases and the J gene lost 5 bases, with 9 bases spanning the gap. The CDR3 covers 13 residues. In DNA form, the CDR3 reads TGTGCCAGCAGCGTAGATGGGACCCACGAGCAGTACTTC. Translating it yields CASSVDGTHEQYF.

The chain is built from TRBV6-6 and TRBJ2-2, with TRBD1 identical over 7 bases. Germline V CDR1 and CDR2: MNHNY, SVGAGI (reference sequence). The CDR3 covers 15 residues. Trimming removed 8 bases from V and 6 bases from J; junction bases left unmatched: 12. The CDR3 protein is CASFQRQGLAGELFF. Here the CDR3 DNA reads TGTGCCAGCTTCCAAAGACAGGGTTTGGCCGGGGAGCTGTTTTTT.

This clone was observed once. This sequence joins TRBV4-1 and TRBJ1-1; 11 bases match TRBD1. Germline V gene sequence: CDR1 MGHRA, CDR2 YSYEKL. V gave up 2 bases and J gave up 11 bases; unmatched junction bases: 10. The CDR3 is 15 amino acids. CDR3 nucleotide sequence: TGCGCCAGCAGCCAACTCCGGGACAGGGGGTCGTTTGCTTTCTTT. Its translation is CASSQLRDRGSFAFF.

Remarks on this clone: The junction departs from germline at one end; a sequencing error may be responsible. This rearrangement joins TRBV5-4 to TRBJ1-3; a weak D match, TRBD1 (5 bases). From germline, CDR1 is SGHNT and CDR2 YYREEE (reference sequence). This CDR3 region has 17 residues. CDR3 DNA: TGCGCCAGCAGCCAAGATACGGGGGGTGGAGCTGGAAACACCATATATTTT. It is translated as CASSQDTGGGAGNTIYF.

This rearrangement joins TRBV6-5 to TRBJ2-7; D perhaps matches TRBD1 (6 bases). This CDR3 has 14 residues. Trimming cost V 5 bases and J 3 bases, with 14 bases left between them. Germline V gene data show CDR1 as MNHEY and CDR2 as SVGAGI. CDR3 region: CASSPQTGHYEQYF. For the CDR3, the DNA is TGTGCCAGCAGTCCACAGACAGGCCACTACGAGCAGTACTTC.

This CDR3 reads CASSLEHPGSGWGEQYF. CDR3 coding DNA: TGTGCCAGCAGCTTAGAGCATCCCGGGTCAGGTTGGGGGGAGCAGTACTTC. The chain uses TRBV7-6 and TRBJ2-7; the D gene could be TRBD1 or TRBD2 (5 bases each). CDR1 is SGHVS and CDR2 is FNYEAQ in the germline V gene. The CDR3 covers 17 residues. Between the trimmed V and J ends, which lost 1 base and 7 bases, there was a span of 23 bases. The variable domain in full, with the rest retrieved from reference TRBV7-6 and TRBJ2-7, is GAGVSQSPRYKVTKRGQDVALRCDPISGHVSLYWYRQALGQGPEFLTYFNYEAQQDKSGLPNDRFSAERPEGSISTLTIQRTEQRDSAMYRCASSLEHPGSGWGEQYFGPGTRLTVT.

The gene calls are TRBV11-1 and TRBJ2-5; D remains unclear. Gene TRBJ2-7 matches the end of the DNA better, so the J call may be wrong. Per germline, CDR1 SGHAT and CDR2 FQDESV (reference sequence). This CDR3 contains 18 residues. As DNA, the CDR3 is TGTGCCAGCAGCCCCCCCATTGGTTCAAGCAGTTCGGAGTACGAGCAGTACTTC. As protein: CASSPPIGSSSSEYEQYF.

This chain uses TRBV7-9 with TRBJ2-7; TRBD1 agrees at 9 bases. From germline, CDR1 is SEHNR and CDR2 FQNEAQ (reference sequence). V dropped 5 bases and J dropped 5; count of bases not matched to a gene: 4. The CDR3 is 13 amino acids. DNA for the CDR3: TGTGCCAGCAGCGGGGGACAGGGCCACGAGCAGTACTTC. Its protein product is CASSGGQGHEQYF.